This TCR beta chain was observed in a study of T-cell reconstitution after alpha-beta-depleted transplantation in children. Study results and caveats: Some patients' high day-60 TCRbeta diversity was attributed to recipient cells surviving conditioning. Two months or so post-transplant, alpha-beta T cells reportedly derived from several hundred expanded graft clones. Newly produced T cells mostly accounted for T-cell counts and diversity one year post-transplant.

V was cut by 6 bases and J by 0 bases, with 20 bases left in between. The germline V gene encodes CDR1 MDHEN and CDR2 SYDVKM. This CDR3 has 17 amino acids. Details on this clonotype: The antigen remains undetermined.

Construction of the TCRbeta library involved unique molecular identifiers. One entry per CDR3 protein results from TCRdb running MiXCR on the PCR reads. This table holds approximately 980,000 distinct CDR3 sequences, roughly 29% found once. Sequences were derived from PBMCs, mostly from graft donor cells, sampled 360 days after TCRalphabeta/CD19-depleted stem cell transplant. The chain carries TRBV28 and TRBJ2-5; no clear D gene. This clonotype originated in a boy under three years old who had a stem cell transplant for SCID, so the T cells may come from the graft donor. CDR3 DNA: TGTGCCAGCAGCAACCAGCAATACCAAAAGAACCAAGAGACCCAGTACTTC. Protein: CASSNQQYQKNQETQYF.